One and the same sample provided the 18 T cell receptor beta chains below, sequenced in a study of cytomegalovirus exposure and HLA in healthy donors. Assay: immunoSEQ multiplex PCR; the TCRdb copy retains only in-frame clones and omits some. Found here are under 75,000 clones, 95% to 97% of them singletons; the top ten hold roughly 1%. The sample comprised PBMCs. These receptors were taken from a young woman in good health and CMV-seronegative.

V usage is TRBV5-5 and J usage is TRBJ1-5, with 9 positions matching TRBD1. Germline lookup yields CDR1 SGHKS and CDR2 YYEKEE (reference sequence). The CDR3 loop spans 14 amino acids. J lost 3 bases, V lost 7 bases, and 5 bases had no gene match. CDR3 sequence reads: CASWDRELNQPQHF. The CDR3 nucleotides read TGTGCCAGCTGGGACAGGGAACTCAATCAGCCCCAGCATTTT.

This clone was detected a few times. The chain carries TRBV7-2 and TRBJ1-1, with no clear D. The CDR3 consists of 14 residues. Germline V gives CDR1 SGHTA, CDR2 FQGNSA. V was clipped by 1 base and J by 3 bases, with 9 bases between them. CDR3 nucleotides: TGTGCCAGCAGCTTAGGGCGGTCTTACACTGAAGCTTTCTTT. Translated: CASSLGRSYTEAFF.

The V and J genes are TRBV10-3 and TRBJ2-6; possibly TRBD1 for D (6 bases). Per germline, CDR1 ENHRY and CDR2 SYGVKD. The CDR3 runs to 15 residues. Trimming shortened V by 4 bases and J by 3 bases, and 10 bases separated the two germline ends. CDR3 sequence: CAISGGRVGANVLTF. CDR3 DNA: TGTGCCATCAGTGGGGGGCGGGTTGGGGCCAACGTCCTGACTTTC.

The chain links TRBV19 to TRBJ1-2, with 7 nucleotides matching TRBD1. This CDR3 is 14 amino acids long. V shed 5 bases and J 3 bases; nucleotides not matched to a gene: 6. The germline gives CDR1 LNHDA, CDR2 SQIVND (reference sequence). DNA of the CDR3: TGTGCCAGTAGTCGACAGGGTTATGACTATGGCTACACCTTC. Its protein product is CASSRQGYDYGYTF.

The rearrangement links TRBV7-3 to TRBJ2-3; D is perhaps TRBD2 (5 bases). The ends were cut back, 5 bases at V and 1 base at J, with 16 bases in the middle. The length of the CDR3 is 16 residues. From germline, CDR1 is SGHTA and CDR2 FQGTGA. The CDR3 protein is CASSPVRTEGTDTQYF. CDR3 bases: TGTGCCAGCAGCCCCGTGAGGACTGAGGGCACAGATACGCAGTATTTT.

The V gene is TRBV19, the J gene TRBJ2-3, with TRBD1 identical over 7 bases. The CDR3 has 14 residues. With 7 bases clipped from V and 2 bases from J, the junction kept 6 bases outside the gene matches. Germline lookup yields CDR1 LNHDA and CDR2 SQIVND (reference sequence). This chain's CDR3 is CASTITGDTDTQYF. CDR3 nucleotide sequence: TGTGCCAGTACGATTACAGGGGACACAGATACGCAGTATTTT.

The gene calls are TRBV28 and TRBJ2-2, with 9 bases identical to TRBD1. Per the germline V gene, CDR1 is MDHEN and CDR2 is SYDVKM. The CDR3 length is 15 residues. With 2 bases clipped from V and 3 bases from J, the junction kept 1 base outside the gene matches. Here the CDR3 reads CASSLGDRDTGELFF. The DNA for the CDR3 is TGTGCCAGCAGTTTAGGGGACAGGGACACCGGGGAGCTGTTTTTT.

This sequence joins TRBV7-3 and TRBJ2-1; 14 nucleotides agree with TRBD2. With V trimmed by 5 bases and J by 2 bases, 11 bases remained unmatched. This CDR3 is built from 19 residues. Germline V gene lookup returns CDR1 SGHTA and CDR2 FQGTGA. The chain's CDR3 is CASSPGGLAGAGPYNEQFF. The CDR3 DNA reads TGTGCCAGCAGCCCCGGGGGACTAGCGGGAGCTGGACCCTACAATGAGCAGTTCTTC. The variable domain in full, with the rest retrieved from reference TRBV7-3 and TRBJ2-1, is GAGVSQTPSNKVTEKGKYVELRCDPISGHTALYWYRQSLGQGPEFLIYFQGTGAADDSGLPNDRFFAVRPEGSVSTLKIQRTERGDSAVYLCASSPGGLAGAGPYNEQFFGPGTRLTVL.

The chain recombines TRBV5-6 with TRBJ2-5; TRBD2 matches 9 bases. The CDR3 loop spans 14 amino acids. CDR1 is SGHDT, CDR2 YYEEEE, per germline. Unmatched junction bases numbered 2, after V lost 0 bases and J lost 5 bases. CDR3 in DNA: TGTGCCAGCAGCTTGGCTAGCGGGGTGGAGACCCAGTACTTC. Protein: CASSLASGVETQYF.

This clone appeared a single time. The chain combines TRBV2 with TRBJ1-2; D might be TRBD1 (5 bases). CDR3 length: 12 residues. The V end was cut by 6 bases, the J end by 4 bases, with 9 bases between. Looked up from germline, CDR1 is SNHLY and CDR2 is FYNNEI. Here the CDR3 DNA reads TGTGCCAGCAGCCAAAGGGGCTATGGCTACACCTTC. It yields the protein CASSQRGYGYTF.

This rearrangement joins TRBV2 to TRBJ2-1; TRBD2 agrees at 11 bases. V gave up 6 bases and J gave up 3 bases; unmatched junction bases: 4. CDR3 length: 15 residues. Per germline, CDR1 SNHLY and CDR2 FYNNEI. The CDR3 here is CASRLTSGSYNEQFF. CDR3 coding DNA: TGTGCCAGCAGATTAACTAGCGGGAGCTACAATGAGCAGTTCTTC.

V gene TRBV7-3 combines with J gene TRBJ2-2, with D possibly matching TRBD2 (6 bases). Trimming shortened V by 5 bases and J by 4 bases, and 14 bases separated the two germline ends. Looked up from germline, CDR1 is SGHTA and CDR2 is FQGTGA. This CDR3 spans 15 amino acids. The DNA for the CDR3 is TGTGCCAGCAGCCCACTGGGGGGTGCCACCGGGGAGCTGTTTTTT. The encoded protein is CASSPLGGATGELFF. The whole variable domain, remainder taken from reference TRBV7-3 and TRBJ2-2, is GAGVSQTPSNKVTEKGKYVELRCDPISGHTALYWYRQSLGQGPEFLIYFQGTGAADDSGLPNDRFFAVRPEGSVSTLKIQRTERGDSAVYLCASSPLGGATGELFFGEGSRLTVL.

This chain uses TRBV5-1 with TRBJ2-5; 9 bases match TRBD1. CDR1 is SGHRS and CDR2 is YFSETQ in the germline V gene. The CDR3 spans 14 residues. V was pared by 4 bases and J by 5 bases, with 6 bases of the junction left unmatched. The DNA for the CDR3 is TGCGCCAGCAGCCCCGGACAGGGGATGGAGACCCAGTACTTC. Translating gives CASSPGQGMETQYF.

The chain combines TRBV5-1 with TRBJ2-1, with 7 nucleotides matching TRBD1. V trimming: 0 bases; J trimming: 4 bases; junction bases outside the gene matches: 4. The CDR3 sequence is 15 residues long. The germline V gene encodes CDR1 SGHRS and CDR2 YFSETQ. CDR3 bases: TGCGCCAGCAGCTTGGAGGGGGCCCAGTACAATGAGCAGTTCTTC. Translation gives CASSLEGAQYNEQFF.

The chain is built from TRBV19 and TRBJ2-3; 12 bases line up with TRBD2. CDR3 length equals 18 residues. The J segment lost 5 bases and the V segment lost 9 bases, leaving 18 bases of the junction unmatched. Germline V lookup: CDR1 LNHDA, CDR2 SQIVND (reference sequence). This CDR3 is CASRPSKGRLAGEDTQYF. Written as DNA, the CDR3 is TGTGCCAGCAGGCCTTCCAAGGGACGACTAGCGGGAGAAGATACGCAGTATTTT.

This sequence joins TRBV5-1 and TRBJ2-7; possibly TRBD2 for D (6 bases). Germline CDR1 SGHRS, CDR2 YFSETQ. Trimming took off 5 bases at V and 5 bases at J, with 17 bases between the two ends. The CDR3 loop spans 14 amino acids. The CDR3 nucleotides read TGCGCCAGCAGTTTCGCGGGTGGCGGGGACGAGCAGTACTTC. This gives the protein CASSFAGGGDEQYF.

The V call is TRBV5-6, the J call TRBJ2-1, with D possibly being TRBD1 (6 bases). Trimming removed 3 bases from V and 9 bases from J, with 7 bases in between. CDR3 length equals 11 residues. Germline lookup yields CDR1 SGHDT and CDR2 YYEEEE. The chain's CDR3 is CASSWGPEQFF. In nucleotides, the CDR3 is TGTGCCAGCAGCTGGGGGCCTGAGCAGTTCTTC.

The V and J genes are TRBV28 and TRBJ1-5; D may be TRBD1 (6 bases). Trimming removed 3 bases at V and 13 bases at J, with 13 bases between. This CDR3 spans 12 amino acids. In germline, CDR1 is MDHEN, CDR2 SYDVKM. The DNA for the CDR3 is TGTGCCAGCAGTTTGCCCCAGGGGCTACAGCATTTT. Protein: CASSLPQGLQHF. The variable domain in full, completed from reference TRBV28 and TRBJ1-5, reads DVKVTQSSRYLVKRTGEKVFLECVQDMDHENMFWYRQDPGLGLRLIYFSYDVKMKEKGDIPEGYSVSREKKERFSLILESASTNQTSMYLCASSLPQGLQHFGDGTRLSIL.